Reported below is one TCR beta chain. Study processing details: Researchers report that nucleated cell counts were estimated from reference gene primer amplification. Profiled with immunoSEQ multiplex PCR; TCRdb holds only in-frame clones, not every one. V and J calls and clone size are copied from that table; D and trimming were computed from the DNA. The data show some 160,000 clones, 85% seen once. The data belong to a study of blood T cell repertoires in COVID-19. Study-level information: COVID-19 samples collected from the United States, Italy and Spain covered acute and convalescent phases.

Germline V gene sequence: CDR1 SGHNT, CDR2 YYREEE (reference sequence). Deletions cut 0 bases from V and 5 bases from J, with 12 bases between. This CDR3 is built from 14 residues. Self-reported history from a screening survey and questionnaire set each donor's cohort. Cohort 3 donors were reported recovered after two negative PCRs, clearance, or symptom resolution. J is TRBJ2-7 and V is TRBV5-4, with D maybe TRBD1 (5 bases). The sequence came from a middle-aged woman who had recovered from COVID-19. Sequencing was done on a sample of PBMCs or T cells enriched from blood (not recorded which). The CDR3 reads CASSLDSGAHEQYF. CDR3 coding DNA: TGTGCCAGCAGCTTGGACAGTGGGGCCCACGAGCAGTACTTC.